The 21 T cell receptor beta chains below were found in one sample sequenced in a study of T cell responses to AZD1222 COVID-19 vaccine (dated by TCRdb to the early 2020s). The sample's time point, from its label and the paper: about 28 days (+/-7) after the second vaccine dose. Receptor amplification or capture employed the immunoSEQ multiplex PCR assay. TCRdb holds this immuneACCESS table with in-frame rearrangements only. Some clones are missing; in checked studies, unresolved V genes explain under half, and the rest has no known cause. This sample lists approximately 61,000 clones; 81% were detected once. 26% of the sample is taken by the ten largest. The input for sequencing was peripheral blood, taken 28 days after the second AZD1222 dose. Receptor source: an adult who received the AZD1222 COVID-19 vaccine.

This sequence joins TRBV18 and TRBJ1-1; D uncertain. CDR1 is KGHSH, CDR2 LQKENI, per germline. The CDR3 runs to 16 residues. V lost 3 bases and J 1 base, leaving 15 bases between the germline ends. CDR3 in DNA: TGTGCCAGCTCACCTTCCGTCTTTTCGAGGAACACTGAAGCTTTCTTT. Translated: CASSPSVFSRNTEAFF.

The chain carries TRBV7-2 and TRBJ2-5; no reliable D call. Germline V gene data show CDR1 as SGHTA and CDR2 as FQGNSA. This CDR3 is built from 15 residues. With 2 bases removed from V and 4 bases from J, the gap between germline ends came to 14 bases. The CDR3 region is CASSLNPTVIETQYF. The CDR3 DNA is TGTGCCAGCAGCTTAAACCCCACGGTAATAGAGACCCAGTACTTC.

The rearrangement joins TRBV19 to TRBJ1-5; maybe TRBD1 (5 bases). The V end was cut by 3 bases, the J end by 3 bases, with 15 bases between. The CDR3 length is 16 residues. Germline V gene data show CDR1 as LNHDA and CDR2 as SQIVND (reference sequence). The CDR3 region is CASSMSRARINQPQHF. The CDR3 DNA sequence: TGTGCCAGTAGTATGAGCAGGGCTCGCATCAATCAGCCCCAGCATTTT.

The V and J genes are TRBV10-2 and TRBJ1-5, with D unclear. The CDR3 is 16 residues long. Germline V lookup: CDR1 WSHSY, CDR2 SAAADI. The V end lost 7 bases, the J end lost 2 bases, and 18 bases lay between the germline ends. The CDR3 region has the DNA TGCGCCAGCACACAGACTTTCCAGAGAGGCAATCAGCCCCAGCATTTT. As protein: CASTQTFQRGNQPQHF.

This clone occurred a few times. The chain joins TRBV27 to TRBJ2-7, with TRBD2 matching over 7 bases. Germline V gene sequence: CDR1 MNHEY, CDR2 SMNVEV (reference sequence). Trimming cost V 6 bases and J 3 bases; bases outside gene matches: 8. The CDR3 contains 14 residues. The CDR3 DNA follows: TGTGCCAGCAGCCAACTAGCGCACCGCTACGAGCAGTACTTC. It encodes CASSQLAHRYEQYF.

The chain combines TRBV19 with TRBJ1-4; D gene ambiguous. V was trimmed by 4 bases and J by 5 bases, leaving 14 bases between them. The CDR3 has 15 residues. The germline gives CDR1 LNHDA, CDR2 SQIVND (reference sequence). The CDR3 spells CASSTGGSQNEKLFF. As DNA, the CDR3 is TGTGCCAGTAGTACAGGAGGGTCACAAAATGAAAAACTGTTTTTT.

The rearrangement uses TRBV11-2 and TRBJ2-3; tentative D call: TRBD2 (6 bases). Germline V gene data show CDR1 as SGHAT and CDR2 as FQNNGV. This CDR3 is built from 16 residues. The V and J ends lost 6 bases and 1 base respectively, with 17 bases between them. CDR3 coding DNA: TGTGCCAGCAGGTCCAGGGCGTCTAGCGGCACAGATACGCAGTATTTT. Translated, it gives CASRSRASSGTDTQYF.

J is TRBJ1-6 and V is TRBV5-1; 9 nucleotides align to TRBD1. The CDR3 consists of 14 residues. Per the germline V gene, CDR1 is SGHRS and CDR2 is YFSETQ. The ends lost 0 bases at V and 9 bases at J; junction bases unmatched: 1. The CDR3, as DNA: TGCGCCAGCAGCTTGGGGGACAGGGTTTCACCCCTCCACTTT. Encoded protein: CASSLGDRVSPLHF.

To note about this clone: At one of its ends the junction is not consistent with the germline gene, which may arise from a read error. This chain uses TRBV7-8 with TRBJ2-7, with 12 bases that match TRBD1. The length of the CDR3 is 16 residues. Germline values: CDR1 SGHVS, CDR2 FQNEAQ. The CDR3 reads CASSLEGTGGSHEQYF. In nucleotides, the CDR3 is TGTGCCAGCAGCTTAGAAGGGACAGGGGGCTCCCACGAGCAGTACTTC.

The chain employs TRBV28 and TRBJ1-6; a possible D gene is TRBD1 (6 bases). V was trimmed by 5 bases and J by 5 bases, leaving 16 bases between them. CDR3 size: 16 residues. The germline V gene has CDR1 MDHEN and CDR2 SYDVKM. CDR3 residues: CASSLTGFGDNSPLHF. The CDR3 DNA is TGTGCCAGCAGTCTTACAGGGTTCGGGGATAATTCACCCCTCCACTTT.

The chain uses TRBV7-2 and TRBJ2-7, with 7 bases fitting TRBD2. The germline V gene encodes CDR1 SGHTA and CDR2 FQGNSA. The CDR3 loop spans 14 amino acids. After removal of 4 bases from V and 0 bases from J, the junction contained 3 bases not matched to a gene. CDR3 amino acids: CASSSGGNSYEQYF. The CDR3 DNA reads TGTGCCAGCAGCTCGGGGGGTAACTCCTACGAGCAGTACTTC.

This chain links TRBV6-4 with TRBJ1-2; tentative D call: TRBD1 (6 bases). CDR1 is MRHNA and CDR2 is SNTAGT in the germline V gene. Trimming pared 3 bases from V and 8 bases from J, leaving 13 bases between. This CDR3 region has 13 residues. The CDR3 DNA is TGTGCCAGCAGTGATAAACAGGGTAGAGGCTACACCTTC. The encoded protein is CASSDKQGRGYTF.

The CDR3 nucleotides are TGTGCCAGTATCTCGGACAGCCAGAACACCGGGGAGCTGTTTTTT. This codes for CASISDSQNTGELFF. The genes are TRBV19 and TRBJ2-2; possibly TRBD1 for D (6 bases). Looked up from germline, CDR1 is LNHDA and CDR2 is SQIVND (reference sequence). The V end lost 7 bases, the J end lost 1 base, and 13 bases lay between the germline ends. This CDR3 contains 15 residues. The whole variable domain, remainder taken from reference TRBV19 and TRBJ2-2, is DGGITQSPKYLFRKEGQNVTLSCEQNLNHDAMYWYRQDPGQGLRLIYYSQIVNDFQKGDIAEGYSVSREKKESFPLTVTSAQKNPTAFYLCASISDSQNTGELFFGEGSRLTVL.

V usage is TRBV19 and J usage is TRBJ1-5; 8 bases map to TRBD1. This CDR3 region has 16 residues. J was trimmed by 1 base and V by 4 bases; bases with no gene match: 6. CDR1 is LNHDA, CDR2 SQIVND, per germline (reference sequence). In DNA, the CDR3 is TGTGCCAGTAGTACCCGACAGGGGAAGAGCAATCAGCCCCAGCATTTT. Residues: CASSTRQGKSNQPQHF. The variable domain in full, completed from reference TRBV19 and TRBJ1-5, reads DGGITQSPKYLFRKEGQNVTLSCEQNLNHDAMYWYRQDPGQGLRLIYYSQIVNDFQKGDIAEGYSVSREKKESFPLTVTSAQKNPTAFYLCASSTRQGKSNQPQHFGDGTRLSIL.

The rearrangement links TRBV30 to TRBJ1-5; possible D gene TRBD1, 6 bases. Germline V gives CDR1 GTSNPN, CDR2 SVGIG (reference sequence). CDR3 length equals 14 residues. Trimming took 0 bases from V and 2 from J, leaving 8 bases between them. The CDR3 region is CAWSVGGGNQPQHF. The CDR3 DNA sequence: TGTGCCTGGAGTGTAGGGGGAGGCAATCAGCCCCAGCATTTT.

The chain recombines TRBV7-6 with TRBJ1-5, with 8 bases fitting TRBD1. The CDR3 runs to 14 residues. V was clipped by 5 bases and J by 7 bases; unmatched bases: 7. Germline V gene sequence: CDR1 SGHVS, CDR2 FNYEAQ. For the CDR3, the DNA is TGTGCCAGCAGCCGAACGACAGGGGCCCAGCCCCAGCATTTT. It encodes CASSRTTGAQPQHF.

This clone was observed a single time. The chain has TRBV28 and TRBJ1-5; D ambiguous. V shed 7 bases and J shed 2 bases, with 15 bases lying between them. The germline V gene encodes CDR1 MDHEN and CDR2 SYDVKM. The CDR3 runs 15 residues. The CDR3 region has the DNA TGTGCCAGCATCGCACGAGGGTTTGGCAATCAGCCCCAGCATTTT. Encoded protein: CASIARGFGNQPQHF.

V and J are TRBV4-1 and TRBJ2-5; 10 nucleotides align to TRBD2. Germline CDR1 is MGHRA and CDR2 is YSYEKL. The junction had 11 bases not matched to a gene; V was cut back by 5 bases and J by 5 bases. This CDR3 comprises 16 residues. The CDR3 DNA reads as TGCGCCAGCAGCGTCCAGCGGGAGGGCCTGGGGGAGACCCAGTACTTC. Translation gives CASSVQREGLGETQYF.

V gene TRBV28 combines with J gene TRBJ2-1; 11 positions match TRBD2. Trimming took 2 bases from V and 10 from J; bases not matched to a gene: 4. Germline CDR1 reads MDHEN; CDR2 reads SYDVKM. The CDR3 spans 14 residues. The CDR3 region has the DNA TGTGCCAGCAGTTTAAGTCCTAGCGGGAGGGAGCAGTTCTTC. It translates to CASSLSPSGREQFF.

This clone has only one observation. CDR3 nucleotides: TGTGCCAGTAGTACGGCAGGGATTGGTGAAAAACTGTTTTTT. Encoded protein: CASSTAGIGEKLFF. The rearrangement joins TRBV19 to TRBJ1-4, with D possibly being TRBD1 (5 bases). The CDR3 has 14 amino acids. V dropped 4 bases and J dropped 7 bases, with 13 bases sitting between them. Germline CDR1 and CDR2: LNHDA and SQIVND (reference sequence).

The gene calls are TRBV5-6 and TRBJ2-2; 7 nucleotides line up with TRBD1. After removal of 4 bases from V and 2 bases from J, the junction contained 8 bases not matched to a gene. The V gene's germline CDR1 is SGHDT and CDR2 YYEEEE. This CDR3 region has 16 residues. CDR3 loop: CASSPGTVRNTGELFF. For the CDR3, the DNA is TGTGCCAGCAGCCCAGGGACAGTGAGAAACACCGGGGAGCTGTTTTTT.